This T cell receptor beta chain was recovered during a study of Graves' ophthalmopathy and Graves' hyperthyroidism. The length of the CDR3 is 15 residues. Trimming shortened V by 5 bases and J by 4 bases, and 14 bases separated the two germline ends. Germline values: CDR1 SGHNT, CDR2 YENEEA. Study-wide results and limits: Blood repertoires reportedly contained most expanded thyroid clonotypes above 0.001 frequency.

Researchers took RNA transcripts and amplified TCR beta CDR3 regions from them. First-round RT-PCR relied on HTBI primers, and a second-round multiplex PCR came next. One entry per CDR3 protein results from TCRdb running MiXCR on the multiplex PCR reads. Counted here are 400,000 to 450,000 distinct CDR3 sequences, around 21% occurring once; the ten biggest clones make up approximately 3.2%. There are many counts of this clonotype. Antigen: not known. The rearrangement joins TRBV11-3 to TRBJ2-2, with D unresolved. The source is a woman aged 18-30 years with stable Graves' hyperthyroidism. The sequenced material came from peripheral blood. The CDR3 DNA sequence: TGTGCCAGCAGCCATCAGACCCAGCTCACCGGGGAGCTGTTTTTT. It is translated as CASSHQTQLTGELFF.